What follows is one TCR beta chain and its context. These data come from a study of control samples from healthy donors and cancer patients. Profiled with immunoSEQ multiplex PCR; TCRdb holds only in-frame clones, not every one. The sample lists about 160,000 clones; less than 95% were seen once. This CDR3 contains 14 residues. Deletions cut 2 bases from V and 5 bases from J, with 10 bases between. Germline assignment: CDR1 ENHRY and CDR2 SYGVKD. The origin of this receptor is a man aged 55 to 69 with colorectal cancer. The rearrangement uses TRBV10-3 and TRBJ1-5; D is perhaps TRBD1 (5 bases). The sample comprised PBMCs. For the CDR3, the DNA is TGTGCCATCAGTGAGAGGGACGGAGATCAGCCCCAGCATTTT. Protein: CAISERDGDQPQHF.